The 22 T cell receptor beta chains reported below all come from one sample, sequenced in a study of long-term antiretroviral therapy in people with HIV. Assay version v3.0 of immunoSEQ was used, and it was run at survey level. Data came from immunoSEQ multiplex PCR; TCRdb stores just in-frame clones and leaves some out. Of over 10,000 clones listed, 65% to 85% were seen once; the top ten hold 11%. This material consisted of unsorted PBMCs, taken 0.8 years before starting antiretroviral therapy. All receptors derive from a woman in her 40s with HIV.

J is TRBJ2-1 and V is TRBV13; 11 positions agree with TRBD2. This CDR3 spans 17 amino acids. Unmatched junction bases numbered 14, after V lost 8 bases and J lost 5 bases. Germline V gene sequence: CDR1 PRHDT, CDR2 FYEKMQ (reference sequence). The CDR3 loop is CASRLLASGRFDNEQFF. CDR3 DNA sequence: TGTGCCAGCCGCCTCCTTGCTAGCGGGAGGTTCGACAATGAGCAGTTCTTC. Full variable domain (rest looked up from reference TRBV13 and TRBJ2-1): AAGVIQSPRHLIKEKRETATLKCYPIPRHDTVYWYQQGPGQDPQFLISFYEKMQSDKGSIPDRFSAQQFSDYHSELNMSSLELGDSALYFCASRLLASGRFDNEQFFGPGTRLTVL.

This chain uses TRBV5-1 with TRBJ1-1, with D tentatively TRBD1 (6 bases). CDR1 and CDR2 (germline): SGHRS, YFSETQ. Trimming removed 3 bases at V and 0 bases at J, with 9 bases between. CDR3 length equals 14 residues. CDR3 amino acids: CASSSTGMNTEAFF. DNA for the CDR3: TGCGCCAGCAGCTCGACAGGTATGAACACTGAAGCTTTCTTT.

V and J are TRBV2 and TRBJ2-2, with D possibly matching TRBD1 (5 bases). The CDR3 spans 14 residues. V lost 6 bases and J lost 0, with 8 bases in between. CDR1 is SNHLY, CDR2 FYNNEI, per germline. The CDR3 nucleotides are TGTGCCAGCAGGGGGCAGGCGAACACCGGGGAGCTGTTTTTT. It encodes CASRGQANTGELFF.

This clone has just a few counts. The chain combines TRBV28 with TRBJ1-1, with D perhaps matching TRBD1 (5 bases). Germline lookup yields CDR1 MDHEN and CDR2 SYDVKM. The ends were cut back, 3 bases at V and 0 bases at J, with 11 bases in the middle. CDR3 size: 15 residues. The CDR3 region has the DNA TGTGCCAGCAGTTTGGGTGGGGCACTGAACACTGAAGCTTTCTTT. This translates into CASSLGGALNTEAFF.

The rearrangement joins TRBV27 to TRBJ2-3, with D unresolved. CDR3 length: 12 amino acids. With 8 bases removed from V and 4 bases from J, the gap between germline ends came to 10 bases. Per the germline V gene, CDR1 is MNHEY and CDR2 is SMNVEV (reference sequence). The CDR3 protein is CASGRISDTQYF. CDR3 bases: TGTGCCAGCGGACGTATTTCAGATACGCAGTATTTT.

The chain carries TRBV28 and TRBJ2-5; 7 bases are a match to TRBD1. Per the germline V gene, CDR1 is MDHEN and CDR2 is SYDVKM. The CDR3 spans 13 residues. V was clipped by 8 bases and J by 4 bases; unmatched bases: 7. CDR3 loop: CASVGGAGETQYF. The CDR3 bases are TGTGCCAGCGTAGGGGGCGCGGGAGAGACCCAGTACTTC.

This chain joins TRBV18 and TRBJ2-7; perhaps D is TRBD1 or TRBD2 (5 bases each). This CDR3 has 15 residues. Trimming pared 3 bases from V and 5 bases from J, leaving 17 bases between. Germline lookup yields CDR1 KGHSH and CDR2 LQKENI. Here the CDR3 reads CASSPPTNSGHEQYF. The CDR3 bases are TGTGCCAGCTCACCCCCGACGAACTCGGGGCACGAGCAGTACTTC.

The rearrangement joins TRBV13 to TRBJ2-2; 15 nucleotides line up with TRBD2. The V gene end was trimmed by 5 bases and the J gene end by 5 bases; junction bases not matched to a gene: 6. Per the germline V gene, CDR1 is PRHDT and CDR2 is FYEKMQ (reference sequence). The CDR3 contains 17 residues. As DNA, the CDR3 is TGTGCCAGCAGCCCCGGACTAGCGGGAGGGATTACCGGGGAGCTGTTTTTT. It specifies CASSPGLAGGITGELFF.

This clone was seen a single time. V and J are TRBV4-3 and TRBJ2-7; D might be TRBD1 or TRBD2, each matching 5 bases. V was clipped by 0 bases and J by 4 bases, with 19 bases between them. Looked up from germline, CDR1 is LGHNA and CDR2 is YSLEER. The length of the CDR3 is 17 residues. DNA of the CDR3: TGCGCCAGCAGCCAAGATCTGTCGGCAGGGAGAAGATACGAGCAGTACTTC. Amino acid sequence: CASSQDLSAGRRYEQYF.

The chain couples TRBV7-9 to TRBJ1-5; D unclear. Trimming took 5 bases from V and 4 from J, leaving 12 bases between them. The length of the CDR3 is 14 residues. CDR1 is SEHNR and CDR2 is FQNEAQ in the germline V gene (reference sequence). Here the CDR3 reads CASSPVWSNQPQHF. The CDR3 DNA follows: TGTGCCAGCAGCCCTGTTTGGTCTAATCAGCCCCAGCATTTT.

This clone was picked up a small number of times. V gene TRBV2 combines with J gene TRBJ2-7; 7 bases are shared with TRBD1. The CDR3 has 13 amino acids. The germline gives CDR1 SNHLY, CDR2 FYNNEI. V dropped 7 bases and J dropped 2; count of bases not matched to a gene: 5. CDR3 protein: CASISDRPYEQYF. CDR3 in DNA: TGTGCCAGCATTTCGGACAGGCCCTACGAGCAGTACTTC.

The chain recombines TRBV11-1 with TRBJ2-3, with 11 bases that match TRBD2. V trimming: 5 bases; J trimming: 4 bases; junction bases outside the gene matches: 5. CDR1 and CDR2 from the germline V gene are SGHAT and FQDESV (reference sequence). The CDR3 length is 15 residues. The CDR3: CASSLLAGGADTQYF. The CDR3, as DNA: TGTGCCAGCAGCCTTCTAGCGGGAGGAGCAGATACGCAGTATTTT.

V gene TRBV10-3 combines with J gene TRBJ1-1, with a tentative D call TRBD1 (5 bases). Trimming left V 5 bases short and J 1 base short, with 17 bases between. Germline V gene sequence: CDR1 ENHRY, CDR2 SYGVKD. This CDR3 region has 16 residues. In DNA form, the CDR3 reads TGTGCCATCAGTTTCTACGAGACAGAGGAGAACACTGAAGCTTTCTTT. It codes for CAISFYETEENTEAFF.

CDR3 amino acids: CASSPGPMTNEKLFF. The CDR3, as DNA: TGTGCCAGCAGCCCTGGTCCGATGACTAATGAAAAACTGTTTTTT. The rearrangement uses TRBV7-8 and TRBJ1-4; D is ambiguous. V lost 5 bases and J 2 bases, leaving 12 bases between the germline ends. The CDR3 covers 15 residues. Germline V lookup: CDR1 SGHVS, CDR2 FQNEAQ.

The chain links TRBV19 to TRBJ2-4; 13 bases align to TRBD2. The ends lost 5 bases at V and 1 base at J; junction bases unmatched: 8. The CDR3 length is 18 residues. CDR1 and CDR2 from the germline V gene are LNHDA and SQIVND (reference sequence). The CDR3, as DNA: TGTGCCAGTAGTCCGCAACTAGCGGGAGGGGGGGCCAAAAACATTCAGTACTTC. Translated, it gives CASSPQLAGGGAKNIQYF. Full variable domain (rest looked up from reference TRBV19 and TRBJ2-4): DGGITQSPKYLFRKEGQNVTLSCEQNLNHDAMYWYRQDPGQGLRLIYYSQIVNDFQKGDIAEGYSVSREKKESFPLTVTSAQKNPTAFYLCASSPQLAGGGAKNIQYFGAGTRLSVL.

The chain recombines TRBV6-1 with TRBJ2-7; D not resolved. This CDR3 has 15 residues. Deletions cut 7 bases from V and 3 bases from J, with 19 bases between. Looked up from germline, CDR1 is MNHNS and CDR2 is SASEGT. DNA of the CDR3: TGTGCCAGCATCTGGCAGCGAACAATGTACTACGAGCAGTACTTC. Amino acid sequence: CASIWQRTMYYEQYF.

In its sample, this clone was seen a few times. V usage is TRBV6-5 and J usage is TRBJ1-5; 8 positions agree with TRBD1. CDR1 is MNHEY, CDR2 SVGAGI, per germline. Trimming at V came to 6 bases and at J to 6 bases, leaving 4 bases not matched to a gene. The CDR3 is made up of 13 amino acids. CDR3 sequence (DNA): TGTGCCAGCAGACGGACAGGGACTCAGCCCCAGCATTTT. As protein: CASRRTGTQPQHF.

This chain links TRBV4-2 with TRBJ2-7; D is undetermined. The length of the CDR3 is 16 residues. Deletions cut 1 base from V and 1 base from J, with 14 bases between. CDR1 is LGHNA, CDR2 YNFKEQ, per germline. The CDR3, as DNA: TGTGCCAGCAGCCAAGTCCCCGGCCTAGAGTCCTACGAGCAGTACTTC. It specifies CASSQVPGLESYEQYF.

The rearrangement uses TRBV5-1 and TRBJ2-1; 9 nucleotides match TRBD1. The V segment lost 4 bases and the J segment 8 bases; nucleotides outside the gene matches: 13. Germline-derived CDR1 and CDR2 are SGHRS and YFSETQ. The CDR3 is 16 amino acids. The DNA of the CDR3 is TGCGCCAGCAGCCCCGGGACAGGGACTTTAAGTGATGAGCAGTTCTTC. Amino acids: CASSPGTGTLSDEQFF.

This chain uses TRBV28 with TRBJ1-2; D perhaps matches TRBD1 (5 bases). CDR1 is MDHEN and CDR2 is SYDVKM in the germline V gene. The length of the CDR3 is 14 residues. Between the trimmed V and J ends, which lost 1 base and 4 bases, there was a span of 10 bases. CDR3 amino acids: CASSLYAGTYGYTF. CDR3 DNA: TGTGCCAGCAGTTTATACGCAGGGACCTATGGCTACACCTTC.

This clone has a handful of counts. CDR3 sequence: CASRETDGNTIYF. The DNA of the CDR3 is TGTGCCAGCAGAGAGACAGACGGAAACACCATATATTTT. This rearrangement joins TRBV2 to TRBJ1-3; tentatively, D is TRBD1 (5 bases). Germline lookup yields CDR1 SNHLY and CDR2 FYNNEI. Trimming removed 6 bases from V and 4 bases from J, with 10 bases in between. There are 13 residues in the CDR3.

CDR3: CASSLSFQETQYF. The CDR3 nucleotides are TGCGCCAGCAGCTTGTCATTCCAAGAGACCCAGTACTTC. The rearrangement uses TRBV5-1 and TRBJ2-5; no reliable D call. From germline, CDR1 is SGHRS and CDR2 YFSETQ. V gave up 1 base and J gave up 1 base, with 5 bases separating them. This CDR3 is built from 13 residues.